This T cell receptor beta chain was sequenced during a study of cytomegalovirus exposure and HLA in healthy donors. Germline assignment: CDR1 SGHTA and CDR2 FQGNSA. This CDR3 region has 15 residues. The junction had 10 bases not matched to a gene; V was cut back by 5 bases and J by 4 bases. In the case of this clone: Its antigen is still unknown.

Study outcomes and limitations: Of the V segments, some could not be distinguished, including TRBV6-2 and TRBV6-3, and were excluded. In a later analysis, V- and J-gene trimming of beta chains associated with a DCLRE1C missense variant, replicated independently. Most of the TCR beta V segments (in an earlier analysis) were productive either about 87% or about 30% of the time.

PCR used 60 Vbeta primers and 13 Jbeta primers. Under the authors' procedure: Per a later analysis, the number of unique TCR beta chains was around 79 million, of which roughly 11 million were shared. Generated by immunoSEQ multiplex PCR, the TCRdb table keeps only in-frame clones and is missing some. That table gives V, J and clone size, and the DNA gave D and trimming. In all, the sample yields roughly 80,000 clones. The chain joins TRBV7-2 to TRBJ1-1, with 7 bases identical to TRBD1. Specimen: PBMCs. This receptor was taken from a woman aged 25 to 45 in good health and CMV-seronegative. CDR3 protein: CASSPTGLMSTEAFF. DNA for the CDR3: TGTGCCAGCAGCCCGACAGGGCTAATGAGCACTGAAGCTTTCTTT.